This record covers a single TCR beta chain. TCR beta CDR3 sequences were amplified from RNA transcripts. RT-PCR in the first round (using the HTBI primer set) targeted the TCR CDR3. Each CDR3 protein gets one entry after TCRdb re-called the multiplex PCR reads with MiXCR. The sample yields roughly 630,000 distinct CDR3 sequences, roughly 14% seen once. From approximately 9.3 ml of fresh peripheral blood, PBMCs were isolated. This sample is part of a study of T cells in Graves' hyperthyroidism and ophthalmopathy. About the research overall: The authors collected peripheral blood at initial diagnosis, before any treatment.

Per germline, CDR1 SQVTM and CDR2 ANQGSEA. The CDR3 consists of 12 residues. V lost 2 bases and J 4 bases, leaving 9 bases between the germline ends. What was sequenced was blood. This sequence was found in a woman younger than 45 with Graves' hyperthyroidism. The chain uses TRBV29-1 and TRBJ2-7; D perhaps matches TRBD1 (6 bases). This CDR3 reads CSVESGQYEQYF. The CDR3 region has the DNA TGCAGCGTTGAAAGCGGACAGTACGAGCAGTACTTC.